The entry that follows covers one T cell receptor beta chain sequence. A Seattle source enrolled patients during active infection and followed them longitudinally. The germline V gene has CDR1 MNHEY and CDR2 SVGEGT. The CDR3 covers 14 residues. V dropped 2 bases and J dropped 6 bases, with 10 bases sitting between them. Original processing methods: How many nucleated cells were present was estimated from reference gene primer amplification. Data came from immunoSEQ multiplex PCR; TCRdb stores just in-frame clones and leaves some out. Clone size and the V and J calls come from that table; the DNA yielded D and trimming. This sample yields about 130,000 clones, of which about 93% are seen a single time; around 2.2% belongs to the top ten. The data derive from a study of blood T cell repertoires in COVID-19.

Sample: peripheral blood. This receptor was identified in a man in his forties or fifties with COVID-19, enrolled during active disease. This sequence joins TRBV6-2 or TRBV6-3 and TRBJ2-2; TRBD2 might be the D (5 bases). CDR3 nucleotides: TGTGCCAGCAGTTACCGGGGAAGCTCCGGGGAGCTGTTTTTT. Translated, it gives CASSYRGSSGELFF.